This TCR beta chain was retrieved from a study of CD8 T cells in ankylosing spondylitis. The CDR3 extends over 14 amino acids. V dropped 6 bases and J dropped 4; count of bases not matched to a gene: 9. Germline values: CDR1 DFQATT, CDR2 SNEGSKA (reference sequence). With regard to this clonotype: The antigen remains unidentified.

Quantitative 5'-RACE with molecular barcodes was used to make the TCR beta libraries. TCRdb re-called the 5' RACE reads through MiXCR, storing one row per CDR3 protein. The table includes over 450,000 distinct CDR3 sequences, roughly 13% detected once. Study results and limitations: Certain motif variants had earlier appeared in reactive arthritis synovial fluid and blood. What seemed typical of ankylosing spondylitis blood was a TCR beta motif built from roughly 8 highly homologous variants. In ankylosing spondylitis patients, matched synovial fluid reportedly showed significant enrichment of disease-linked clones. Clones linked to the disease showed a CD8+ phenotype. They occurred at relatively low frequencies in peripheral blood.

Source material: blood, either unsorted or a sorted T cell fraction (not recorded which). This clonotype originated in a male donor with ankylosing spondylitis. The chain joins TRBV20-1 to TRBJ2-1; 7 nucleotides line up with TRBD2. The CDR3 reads CSAPAGLPYNEQFF. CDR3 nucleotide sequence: TGCAGTGCCCCAGCGGGACTACCTTACAATGAGCAGTTCTTC.